The source of this T cell receptor (beta chain) is a study of metastatic and nonmetastatic thyroid tumors. Overall study context: From malignant and benign thyroid patients, repertoires in blood and in tumor or nodule tissue were compared. Study findings and constraints: A significant increase in TCR beta diversity was reportedly seen in malignant thyroid tumors relative to benign nodules, in blood and tumor.

Authors' analysis steps: Clinicopathological groups differed in CDR3, with these differences serving to build a distant-metastasis classifier for papillary thyroid cancer. TCRdb re-called the PCR reads through MiXCR. These V and J calls rely on TCRdb rather than the paper's analysis. Of tens of thousands of clones in the sample, less than 50% are singletons; the top ten hold approximately 25%. Worth noting for this clone: Its antigen is undetermined.

Thyroid surgery had not been preceded by any treatment in any patient. The TCR comes from a male donor with papillary thyroid cancer or a benign thyroid nodule (not recorded which). Some clones in this sample may be carry-over from other donors' samples. Sequencing was done on a sample of tumor tissue.

The DNA for the CDR3 is TGCAGTGCTAGAGGGGACGAAGAAAAAGAGACCCAGTACTTC. It codes for CSARGDEEKETQYF. This sequence joins TRBV20-1 and TRBJ2-5; D is tentatively TRBD1 or TRBD2 (5 bases each). Germline V gene data show CDR1 as DFQATT and CDR2 as SNEGSKA (reference sequence). This CDR3 has 14 amino acids. The V end lost 1 base, the J end lost 3 bases, and 12 bases lay between the germline ends.